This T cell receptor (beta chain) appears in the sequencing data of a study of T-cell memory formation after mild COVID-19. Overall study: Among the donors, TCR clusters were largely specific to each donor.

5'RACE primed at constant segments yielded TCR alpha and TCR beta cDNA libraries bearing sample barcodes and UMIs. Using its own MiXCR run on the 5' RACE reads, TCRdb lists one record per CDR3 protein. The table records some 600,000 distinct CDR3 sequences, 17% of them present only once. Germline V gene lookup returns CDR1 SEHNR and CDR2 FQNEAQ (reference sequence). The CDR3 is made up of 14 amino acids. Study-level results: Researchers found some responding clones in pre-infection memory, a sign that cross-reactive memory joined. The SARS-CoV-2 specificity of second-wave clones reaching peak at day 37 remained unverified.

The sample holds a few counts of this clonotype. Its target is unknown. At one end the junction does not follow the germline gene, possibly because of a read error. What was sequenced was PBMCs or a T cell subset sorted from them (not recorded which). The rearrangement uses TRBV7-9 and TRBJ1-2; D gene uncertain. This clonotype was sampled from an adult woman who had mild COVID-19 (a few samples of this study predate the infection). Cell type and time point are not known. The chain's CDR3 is CASTLMSGSVGYTF. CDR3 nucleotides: TGTGCCAGCACCTTAATGTCGGGTTCCGTTGGCTACACCTTC. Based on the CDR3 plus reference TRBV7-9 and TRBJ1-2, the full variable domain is DTGVSQNPRHKITKRGQNVTFRCDPISEHNRLYWYRQTLGQGPEFLTYFQNEAQLEKSRLLSDRFSAERPKGSFSTLEIQRTEQGDSAMYLCASTLMSGSVGYTFGSGTRLTVV.